This T cell receptor (beta chain) derives from a study of blood T cell repertoires in COVID-19. Per the germline V gene, CDR1 is MGHRA and CDR2 is YSYEKL. J was trimmed by 4 bases and V by 6 bases; bases with no gene match: 15. The CDR3 spans 17 residues. Produced via immunoSEQ multiplex PCR; TCRdb's table is partial and in-frame only. Of over 450,000 clones listed, roughly 87% are singletons. This TCR derives from a man in his late teens or twenties with COVID-19, enrolled during active disease. The source material was peripheral blood. The chain is built from TRBV4-1 and TRBJ2-7; 10 nucleotides agree with TRBD2. As DNA, the CDR3 is TGCGCCAGCAGGCCCAAGTCTCGGACTAGCGGTCTTTACGAGCAGTACTTC. Its translation is CASRPKSRTSGLYEQYF.